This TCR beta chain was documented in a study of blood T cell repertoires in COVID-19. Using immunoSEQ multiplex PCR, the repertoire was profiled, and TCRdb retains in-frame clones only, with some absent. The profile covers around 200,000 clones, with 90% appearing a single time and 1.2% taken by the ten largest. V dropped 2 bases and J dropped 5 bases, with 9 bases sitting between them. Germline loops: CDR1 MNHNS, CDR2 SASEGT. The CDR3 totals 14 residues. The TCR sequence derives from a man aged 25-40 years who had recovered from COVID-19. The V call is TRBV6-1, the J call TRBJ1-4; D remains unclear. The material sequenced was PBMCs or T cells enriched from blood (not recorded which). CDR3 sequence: CASSEWRKNEKLFF. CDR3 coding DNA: TGTGCCAGCAGTGAATGGCGGAAGAATGAAAAACTGTTTTTT.